The sequence of this TCR beta chain was determined in a study of human T cells and chemical hapten exposure. Study context: The patient population, which was mostly female, had alopecia areata, totalis or universalis. Small discrepancies in pooled library volume mainly accounted for the varying TCR yields per sample. General study results and limits: Significantly greater numbers of large CDR3 similarity clusters came from expanded TCRs than from controls.

Time point here: patch test 3, about 24 weeks after DPC sensitization. Stated treatment: therapeutic diphenylcyclopropenone sensitization with weekly scalp DPC. TCRdb redid the calling of the RACE reads with MiXCR, one entry per CDR3 protein. This table has roughly 97,000 distinct CDR3 sequences, 25% to 35% appearing once. Points on this clonotype: Its antigen remains unidentified.

Trimming left V 5 bases short and J 7 bases short, with 12 bases between. From germline, CDR1 is MGHDK and CDR2 SYGVNS. The CDR3 runs 14 residues. This TCR was recovered from a man aged 35-49 years with alopecia areata. Some clones in this sample may be carry-over from other donors' samples. V is TRBV25-1 and J is TRBJ1-6; tentatively, D is TRBD1 (5 bases). The sample consisted of whole blood, taken in connection with sensitization to the hapten diphenylcyclopropenone (DPC). The CDR3 sequence: CASSFDQGNSPLHF. In nucleotides, the CDR3 is TGTGCCAGCAGTTTCGACCAGGGAAATTCACCCCTCCACTTT.